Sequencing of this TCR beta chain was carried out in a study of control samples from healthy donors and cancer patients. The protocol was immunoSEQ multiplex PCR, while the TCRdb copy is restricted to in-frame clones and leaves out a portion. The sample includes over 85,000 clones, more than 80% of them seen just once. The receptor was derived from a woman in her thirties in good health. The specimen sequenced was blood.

The CDR3 loop is CASSSGRGVRDPEAFF. The DNA of the CDR3 is TGTGCCAGCAGCTCCGGGCGTGGGGTCAGAGATCCTGAAGCTTTCTTT. This chain uses TRBV11-3 with TRBJ1-1; D is uncertain. Per the germline V gene, CDR1 is SGHNT and CDR2 is YENEEA. This CDR3 has 16 amino acids. Trimming took off 4 bases at V and 6 bases at J, with 21 bases between the two ends. The complete variable domain, with remaining parts taken from reference TRBV11-3 and TRBJ1-1, reads EAGVVQSPRYKIIEKKQPVAFWCNPISGHNTLYWYLQNLGQGPELLIRYENEEAVDDSQLPKDRFSAERLKGVDSTLKIQPAELGDSAVYLCASSSGRGVRDPEAFFGQGTRLTVV.